Listed here are 30 T cell receptor beta chains from one sample, sequenced in a study of blood T cell repertoires in COVID-19. The table came from immunoSEQ multiplex PCR; TCRdb's copy has only in-frame clones and leaves some out. The sample has approximately 59,000 clones, approximately 75% seen once. The source material was peripheral blood. These receptors all stem from a man in his 60s with COVID-19, enrolled during active disease.

The CDR3 protein is CASSQRRERQFYEQYF. DNA of the CDR3: TGCGCCAGCAGTCAGAGGCGGGAGCGCCAATTCTACGAGCAGTACTTC. This rearrangement joins TRBV23-1 to TRBJ2-7; TRBD2 matches at 7 bases. TRBV23-1 is recorded as an ORF, its role being uncertain. The CDR3 runs 16 residues. The trim removed 3 bases at V and 3 bases at J, leaving 11 bases unmatched.

The chain couples TRBV18 to TRBJ1-4; a weak D match, TRBD1 (5 bases). The germline CDR1 and CDR2 sequences are KGHSH and LQKENI. The CDR3 covers 15 residues. With 3 bases removed from V and 0 bases from J, the gap between germline ends came to 8 bases. CDR3 protein: CASSPPGATNEKLFF. The CDR3, as DNA: TGTGCCAGCTCACCTCCGGGGGCAACTAATGAAAAACTGTTTTTT.

In DNA, the CDR3 is TGTGCCAGCAGCCCTGGGAGGATGAACACTGAAGCTTTCTTT. It encodes CASSPGRMNTEAFF. The chain couples TRBV11-2 to TRBJ1-1; D unresolved. V was clipped by 5 bases and J by 0 bases, with 10 bases between them. Per the germline V gene, CDR1 is SGHAT and CDR2 is FQNNGV. This CDR3 comprises 14 residues.

V gene TRBV5-1 combines with J gene TRBJ2-1; a weak D match, TRBD1 (6 bases). Trimming took 5 bases from V and 0 from J, leaving 12 bases between them. This CDR3 contains 15 residues. CDR1 SGHRS and CDR2 YFSETQ come from the germline V gene. CDR3 residues: CASSSDSSSYNEQFF. For the CDR3, the DNA is TGCGCCAGCAGTTCGGACAGCAGCTCCTACAATGAGCAGTTCTTC.

In this sample, this clone turned up once. The V gene is TRBV3-1 (or the pseudogene TRBV3-2), the J gene TRBJ2-5, with 8 bases lining up with TRBD1. The V gene end was trimmed by 3 bases and the J gene end by 5 bases; junction bases not matched to a gene: 8. The CDR3 covers 15 residues. Germline lookup yields CDR1 LGHDT and CDR2 YNNKEL (reference sequence). CDR3 sequence reads: CASSHNPGGAETQYF. In DNA, the CDR3 is TGTGCCAGCAGCCATAATCCAGGGGGCGCCGAGACCCAGTACTTC.

The V gene is TRBV30, the J gene TRBJ1-1; tentatively, D is TRBD1 (6 bases). V lost 4 bases, J lost 5 bases, and 14 bases lay in between. The CDR3 runs to 13 residues. CDR1 is GTSNPN and CDR2 is SVGIG in the germline V gene (reference sequence). CDR3: CAWTARRGTEAFF. The CDR3 region has the DNA TGTGCCTGGACAGCCCGAAGGGGGACTGAAGCTTTCTTT.

This clone was found once. The chain employs TRBV7-3 and TRBJ2-1; 7 nucleotides line up with TRBD2. Germline V gene data show CDR1 as SGHTA and CDR2 as FQGTGA. The CDR3 length is 14 residues. Trimming cost V 5 bases and J 6 bases; bases outside gene matches: 7. CDR3 residues: CASSPTAGRNEQFF. CDR3 sequence (DNA): TGTGCCAGCAGCCCCACAGCGGGGCGCAATGAGCAGTTCTTC. The variable domain in full, with the rest retrieved from reference TRBV7-3 and TRBJ2-1, is GAGVSQTPSNKVTEKGKYVELRCDPISGHTALYWYRQSLGQGPEFLIYFQGTGAADDSGLPNDRFFAVRPEGSVSTLKIQRTERGDSAVYLCASSPTAGRNEQFFGPGTRLTVL.

This chain links TRBV29-1 with TRBJ2-1, with 10 nucleotides matching TRBD2. The V gene end was trimmed by 7 bases and the J gene end by 10 bases; junction bases not matched to a gene: 13. The germline gives CDR1 SQVTM, CDR2 ANQGSEA. The CDR3 has 14 amino acids. CDR3 in amino acids: CSASSGRASNEQFF. In DNA, the CDR3 is TGCAGCGCCTCAAGCGGGAGGGCTTCAAACGAGCAGTTCTTC.

V is TRBV3-1 (or the pseudogene TRBV3-2) and J is TRBJ1-2, with TRBD1 matching 9 bases. V was clipped by 4 bases and J by 8 bases; unmatched bases: 14. Germline CDR1 is LGHDT and CDR2 is YNNKEL (reference sequence). This CDR3 contains 16 residues. The CDR3 reads CASSLPGLQGAGGYTF. CDR3 in DNA: TGTGCCAGCAGCCTTCCCGGATTACAGGGGGCCGGGGGCTACACCTTC.

The V call is TRBV3-1 (or the pseudogene TRBV3-2), the J call TRBJ2-7; 10 positions agree with TRBD2. Germline lookup yields CDR1 LGHDT and CDR2 YNNKEL (reference sequence). V dropped 2 bases and J dropped 5; count of bases not matched to a gene: 6. The CDR3 runs to 15 residues. The CDR3 region is CASSQSGRGMDEQYF. CDR3 DNA sequence: TGTGCCAGCAGCCAAAGCGGGAGGGGGATGGACGAGCAGTACTTC.

CDR3 sequence: CASADSGSSNTQYF. For the CDR3, the DNA is TGCGCCAGCGCGGACAGCGGGAGCTCGAATACGCAGTATTTT. This sequence joins TRBV5-1 and TRBJ2-3, with 8 bases aligning to TRBD2. The CDR3 covers 14 residues. Germline CDR1 SGHRS, CDR2 YFSETQ. V shed 7 bases and J 7 bases; nucleotides not matched to a gene: 11.

This chain links TRBV18 with TRBJ2-7, with a tentative D call TRBD2 (6 bases). The CDR3 covers 15 residues. Trimming took off 3 bases at V and 4 bases at J, with 16 bases between the two ends. Per the germline V gene, CDR1 is KGHSH and CDR2 is LQKENI. This chain's CDR3 is CASSPPGLPRYEQYF. The CDR3 DNA sequence: TGTGCCAGCTCACCGCCGGGACTGCCCAGGTACGAGCAGTACTTC. Using reference TRBV18 and TRBJ2-7 for the parts outside the CDR3, the full variable domain is NAGVMQNPRHLVRRRGQEARLRCSPMKGHSHVYWYRQLPEEGLKFMVYLQKENIIDESGMPKERFSAEFPKEGPSILRIQQVVRGDSAAYFCASSPPGLPRYEQYFGPGTRLTVT.

The gene calls are TRBV19 and TRBJ1-5; D is uncertain. V gave up 6 bases and J gave up 0 bases, with 9 bases separating them. CDR1 is LNHDA, CDR2 SQIVND, per germline (reference sequence). The CDR3 is 14 amino acids. In DNA, the CDR3 is TGTGCCAGTAGCCTTCAGGTTAGCAATCAGCCCCAGCATTTT. It codes for CASSLQVSNQPQHF.

This clone was seen a handful of times. V usage is TRBV2 and J usage is TRBJ1-1; D remains unclear. The CDR3 sequence is 15 residues long. In germline, CDR1 is SNHLY, CDR2 FYNNEI. The germline V and J ends were trimmed by 0 bases and 3 bases, with 11 bases remaining between them. DNA for the CDR3: TGTGCCAGCAGTGAAGCGAGGTATCCGGACACTGAAGCTTTCTTT. Translating it yields CASSEARYPDTEAFF.

CDR3 sequence: CASSTAGLAGSTGELFF. The CDR3 bases are TGTGCCAGCAGTACTGCGGGACTAGCGGGAAGCACCGGGGAGCTGTTTTTT. V and J are TRBV25-1 and TRBJ2-2; TRBD2 matches 13 bases. This CDR3 is 17 amino acids long. The ends lost 5 bases at V and 4 bases at J; junction bases unmatched: 7. CDR1 and CDR2 (germline): MGHDK, SYGVNS.

The chain combines TRBV6-5 with TRBJ1-6; no reliable D call. The germline V gene encodes CDR1 MNHEY and CDR2 SVGAGI. CDR3 size: 13 residues. Deletions cut 8 bases from V and 13 bases from J, with 18 bases between. As DNA, the CDR3 is TGTGCCAGCGGTCGGGGAGAATTAGAGCCCCTCCACTTT. Translated: CASGRGELEPLHF.

This rearrangement joins TRBV1 to TRBJ2-3; TRBD2 is taken as the D call from the table, unchecked against the DNA. TRBV1 is a pseudogene locus. The CDR3 consists of 18 residues. Here the CDR3 DNA reads TGCACCAGCAGCTGCCGGGGTCCGGAGTGGTTAGGCACAGATACGCAGTATTTT. Translating gives CTSSCRGPEWLGTDTQYF.

The CDR3 is CASSSAGGLVLEQFF. The DNA for the CDR3 is TGTGCCAGCAGCTCCGCCGGGGGTCTAGTTCTTGAGCAGTTCTTC. The rearrangement uses TRBV7-6 and TRBJ2-1; D is perhaps TRBD2 (6 bases). V lost 4 bases, J lost 9 bases, and 19 bases lay in between. The CDR3 consists of 15 residues. In germline, CDR1 is SGHVS, CDR2 FNYEAQ.

This clone was found once. The V call is TRBV2, the J call TRBJ2-3; 8 nucleotides agree with TRBD2. The V segment lost 2 bases and the J segment 4 bases; nucleotides outside the gene matches: 17. The CDR3 is made up of 19 amino acids. Germline CDR1 SNHLY, CDR2 FYNNEI. The CDR3 nucleotides read TGTGCCAGCAGTGAACCATCAGGGGCCAGCGGGAGTGCGGCAGATACGCAGTATTTT. Amino acids: CASSEPSGASGSAADTQYF.

The chain couples TRBV9 to TRBJ1-3, with D uncertain. CDR3 length: 15 amino acids. Germline V gene data show CDR1 as SGDLS and CDR2 as YYNGEE. V was clipped by 3 bases and J by 5 bases, with 15 bases between them. The CDR3 bases are TGTGCCAGCAGCGCCGATACCGGAGCCAGAAACACCATATATTTT. It translates to CASSADTGARNTIYF.

This clone was detected once. This chain links TRBV29-1 with TRBJ2-6, with 7 bases aligning to TRBD2. V was pared by 6 bases and J by 1 base, with 6 bases of the junction left unmatched. Germline-derived CDR1 and CDR2 are SQVTM and ANQGSEA. This CDR3 comprises 15 residues. In DNA form, the CDR3 reads TGCAGCGTCGGGGGAGGGCATTCTGGGGCCAACGTCCTGACTTTC. As protein: CSVGGGHSGANVLTF.

The chain uses TRBV7-2 and TRBJ1-1; possible D gene TRBD1, 6 bases. The germline gives CDR1 SGHTA, CDR2 FQGNSA. With 1 base removed from V and 2 bases from J, the gap between germline ends came to 20 bases. The CDR3 totals 18 residues. The CDR3 region has the DNA TGTGCCAGCAGCTTAGTGTGGTTCTGGGACACATCCAACACTGAAGCTTTCTTT. Translating gives CASSLVWFWDTSNTEAFF.

This chain uses TRBV5-4 with TRBJ1-2; the D gene is possibly TRBD1 (5 bases). V lost 3 bases and J 5 bases, leaving 8 bases between the germline ends. Germline CDR1 and CDR2: SGHNT and YYREEE (reference sequence). The length of the CDR3 is 12 residues. The DNA of the CDR3 is TGTGCCAGCAGCTCGGGGGAGTATGGCTACACCTTC. This translates into CASSSGEYGYTF.

The chain couples TRBV4-2 to TRBJ2-2, with TRBD2 matching over 13 bases. CDR1 LGHNA and CDR2 YNFKEQ come from the germline V gene. The CDR3 covers 16 residues. V dropped 4 bases and J dropped 9; count of bases not matched to a gene: 8. In DNA form, the CDR3 reads TGTGCCAGCAGCCCGGGACTAGCGGGGCCGCCATGGGAGCTGTTTTTT. It codes for CASSPGLAGPPWELFF.

V usage is TRBV5-6 and J usage is TRBJ1-2, with a possible D match to TRBD1 (5 bases). Germline lookup yields CDR1 SGHDT and CDR2 YYEEEE. The V end lost 3 bases, the J end lost 1 base, and 25 bases lay between the germline ends. This CDR3 has 19 amino acids. In nucleotides, the CDR3 is TGTGCCAGCAGCTCACAACTGGAGTGGGCAGGGATCCGTAACTATGGCTACACCTTC. Its protein product is CASSSQLEWAGIRNYGYTF.

The chain uses TRBV12-5 and TRBJ1-1; 9 bases are a match to TRBD1. Trimming removed 3 bases from V and 3 bases from J; junction bases left unmatched: 2. The CDR3 spans 14 residues. Germline V gives CDR1 LGHNT, CDR2 FRNRAP. Here the CDR3 DNA reads TGTGCTAGTGGTTTCGGACAGGGGTACACTGAAGCTTTCTTT. Translating it yields CASGFGQGYTEAFF. Together with reference TRBV12-5 and TRBJ1-1, the CDR3 gives the full variable domain: DARVTQTPRHKVTEMGQEVTMRCQPILGHNTVFWYRQTMMQGLELLAYFRNRAPLDDSGMPKDRFSAEMPDATLATLKIQPSEPRDSAVYFCASGFGQGYTEAFFGQGTRLTVV.

The table lists this clone with a few counts. V usage is TRBV10-1 and J usage is TRBJ1-1, with 9 bases matching TRBD1. Germline trimming cut 3 bases from V and 6 bases from J; bases unmatched to any gene: 5. The CDR3 totals 14 residues. Germline V gives CDR1 WNHNN, CDR2 SYGVQD (reference sequence). The CDR3 DNA reads TGCGCCAGCAGTGACCCGGGACAGGGTCCTGAAGCTTTCTTT. Its translation: CASSDPGQGPEAFF.

The gene calls are TRBV19 and TRBJ2-3; 10 positions match TRBD2. This CDR3 has 17 amino acids. Germline V lookup: CDR1 LNHDA, CDR2 SQIVND (reference sequence). Trimming at V came to 7 bases and at J to 4 bases, leaving 14 bases not matched to a gene. The CDR3 DNA reads as TGTGCCAGTATCCCCAAAGGGAGCGGGAGGGCCTCAGATACGCAGTATTTT. Residues: CASIPKGSGRASDTQYF.

This chain connects TRBV6-5 to TRBJ1-1; weak D call: TRBD1 (6 bases). Germline lookup yields CDR1 MNHEY and CDR2 SVGAGI. Trimming removed 7 bases at V and 6 bases at J, with 12 bases between. The CDR3 has 12 amino acids. CDR3 in amino acids: CASIIGGPEAFF. The CDR3 nucleotides are TGTGCCAGCATCATTGGGGGCCCTGAAGCTTTCTTT.

The rearrangement links TRBV30 to TRBJ1-5, with TRBD1 as a possible D gene (6 bases). The CDR3 totals 14 residues. Germline values: CDR1 GTSNPN, CDR2 SVGIG (reference sequence). The V and J ends lost 5 bases and 2 bases respectively, with 13 bases between them. The CDR3, as DNA: TGTGCCTGGGACACAGGGAAGGGCAATCAGCCCCAGCATTTT. Encoded protein: CAWDTGKGNQPQHF. Using reference TRBV30 and TRBJ1-5 for the parts outside the CDR3, the full variable domain is SQTIHQWPATLVQPVGSPLSLECTVEGTSNPNLYWYRQAAGRGLQLLFYSVGIGQISSEVPQNLSASRPQDRQFILSSKKLLLSDSGFYLCAWDTGKGNQPQHFGDGTRLSIL.